This TCR beta chain was found in a study of cytomegalovirus exposure and HLA in healthy donors. The PCR ran on 60 Vbeta and 13 Jbeta primers. TCRdb keeps only in-frame clones here, not all; method: immunoSEQ multiplex PCR. The table records around 120,000 clones, 80% of them present only once. Germline V CDR1 and CDR2: KGHSH, LQKENI. The CDR3 sequence is 15 residues long. Trimming shortened V by 4 bases and J by 2 bases, and 15 bases separated the two germline ends. Sequenced sample: PBMCs. The chain couples TRBV18 to TRBJ2-7, with D uncertain. The sequence derives from a man in his thirties or forties in good health and CMV-seronegative. CDR3 DNA: TGTGCCAGCTCACGGTCCGAGACAAGACCCTACGAGCAGTACTTC. This gives the protein CASSRSETRPYEQYF. Combining the CDR3 with reference TRBV18 and TRBJ2-7 gives the whole variable domain NAGVMQNPRHLVRRRGQEARLRCSPMKGHSHVYWYRQLPEEGLKFMVYLQKENIIDESGMPKERFSAEFPKEGPSILRIQQVVRGDSAAYFCASSRSETRPYEQYFGPGTRLTVT.